This passage covers 19 T cell receptor beta chains from one sample sequenced in a study of T cells in localized non-small cell lung cancer. TCRdb's table, derived via immunoSEQ multiplex PCR, lists solely in-frame clones and lacks some. This sample carries over a thousand clones, roughly a quarter of them seen once, and the ten largest clones take approximately 22%. The specimen was normal lung tissue next to the tumor, collected before any cancer treatment. These receptors were obtained from a male donor aged 60 or older with stage I lung adenocarcinoma.

The gene calls are TRBV18 and TRBJ1-5; TRBD1 is a possible D gene (6 bases). The V end was cut by 3 bases, the J end by 3 bases, with 12 bases between. Germline CDR1 is KGHSH and CDR2 is LQKENI. The CDR3 spans 15 residues. Here the CDR3 DNA reads TGTGCCAGCTCACCTCTGGGGGACACCAATCAGCCCCAGCATTTT. Its protein product is CASSPLGDTNQPQHF.

By frequency in the sample, this clone is large. The V and J genes are TRBV9 and TRBJ2-7; D tentatively fits TRBD1 or TRBD2 (5 bases each). This CDR3 is built from 15 residues. Between the trimmed V and J ends, which lost 4 bases and 0 bases, there was a span of 14 bases. Germline CDR1 and CDR2: SGDLS and YYNGEE. In DNA, the CDR3 is TGTGCCAGCAGCCCTCCGAGGGGCATCTCCTACGAGCAGTACTTC. Its protein is CASSPPRGISYEQYF. Drawing the rest from reference TRBV9 and TRBJ2-7, the complete variable domain is DSGVTQTPKHLITATGQRVTLRCSPRSGDLSVYWYQQSLDQGLQFLIQYYNGEERAKGNILERFSAQQFPDLHSELNLSSLELGDSALYFCASSPPRGISYEQYFGPGTRLTVT.

The chain combines TRBV9 with TRBJ2-5, with D perhaps TRBD2 (7 bases). Germline V CDR1 and CDR2: SGDLS, YYNGEE. The CDR3 length is 15 residues. V was pared by 5 bases and J by 1 base, with 15 bases between. In DNA, the CDR3 is TGTGCCAGCAGTTCCCTGGGAGGGGGCCAAGAGACCCAGTACTTC. Its translation: CASSSLGGGQETQYF.

This clone was seen a handful of times. V usage is TRBV14 and J usage is TRBJ1-1; D is uncertain. CDR1 is SGHDN, CDR2 FVKESK, per germline. V was trimmed by 8 bases and J by 4 bases, leaving 8 bases between them. The CDR3 is made up of 11 amino acids. The CDR3, as DNA: TGTGCCAGCGGACGGGGCACTGAAGCTTTCTTT. Residues: CASGRGTEAFF.

The CDR3 loop reads CAWTLGGTSGVTQYF. As DNA, the CDR3 is TGTGCCTGGACCCTTGGGGGGACTAGCGGGGTTACGCAGTATTTT. The rearrangement joins TRBV30 to TRBJ2-3; 13 nucleotides line up with TRBD2. Unmatched junction bases numbered 9, after V lost 4 bases and J lost 8 bases. The germline CDR1 and CDR2 sequences are GTSNPN and SVGIG (reference sequence). The CDR3 is made up of 15 amino acids.

V is TRBV4-1 and J is TRBJ1-4; the D gene is possibly TRBD1 (5 bases). Looked up from germline, CDR1 is MGHRA and CDR2 is YSYEKL. Trimming shortened V by 5 bases and J by 6 bases, and 16 bases separated the two germline ends. CDR3 size: 15 residues. CDR3 sequence (DNA): TGCGCCAGCAGCTCAGACGGAAGGGGCGATGAAAAACTGTTTTTT. Protein: CASSSDGRGDEKLFF.

The sample holds a few counts of this clone. V usage is TRBV11-3 and J usage is TRBJ2-1, with 8 bases fitting TRBD2. V trimming: 5 bases; J trimming: 1 base; junction bases outside the gene matches: 4. Germline V gene lookup returns CDR1 SGHNT and CDR2 YENEEA. This CDR3 is 15 amino acids long. CDR3 loop: CASSDSGSSYNEQFF. In DNA form, the CDR3 reads TGTGCCAGCAGCGACAGCGGGAGTTCCTACAATGAGCAGTTCTTC.

The chain recombines TRBV11-3 with TRBJ1-1; 8 nucleotides line up with TRBD1. Germline assignment: CDR1 SGHNT and CDR2 YENEEA. CDR3 size: 14 residues. V shed 8 bases, J shed 6 bases, and the junction held 11 bases outside the gene matches. The CDR3 is CASGAPGQVSEAFF. The CDR3 coding sequence is TGTGCCAGCGGTGCCCCGGGACAGGTGTCTGAAGCTTTCTTT. Using reference TRBV11-3 and TRBJ1-1 for the parts outside the CDR3, the full variable domain is EAGVVQSPRYKIIEKKQPVAFWCNPISGHNTLYWYLQNLGQGPELLIRYENEEAVDDSQLPKDRFSAERLKGVDSTLKIQPAELGDSAVYLCASGAPGQVSEAFFGQGTRLTVV.

Within the sample, this clone is medium-sized. This sequence joins TRBV6-8 and TRBJ1-1, with D possibly being TRBD1 (6 bases). The V end was cut by 7 bases, the J end by 3 bases, with 24 bases between. The CDR3 loop spans 17 amino acids. CDR1 MNHGY and CDR2 SAAAGT come from the germline V gene. In DNA form, the CDR3 reads TGTGCCAGCACCACCTCTCGGACCGGGGGGCTGGACACTGAAGCTTTCTTT. Translating it yields CASTTSRTGGLDTEAFF.

V usage is TRBV15 and J usage is TRBJ2-7; TRBD1 might be the D (7 bases). The CDR3 has 14 amino acids. Deletions cut 2 bases from V and 4 bases from J, with 12 bases between. CDR1 LNHNV and CDR2 YYDKDF come from the germline V gene (reference sequence). CDR3 residues: CATSRQGGRYEQYF. CDR3 DNA: TGTGCCACCAGCAGACAGGGGGGCAGGTACGAGCAGTACTTC.

This clone occurred a few times. CDR3: CASSLMAGGEETQYF. The CDR3 DNA follows: TGTGCCAGCAGTTTAATGGCGGGAGGGGAAGAGACCCAGTACTTC. The rearrangement joins TRBV28 to TRBJ2-5, with 9 bases aligning to TRBD2. Unmatched junction bases numbered 4, after V lost 2 bases and J lost 3 bases. The CDR3 totals 15 residues. The germline V gene has CDR1 MDHEN and CDR2 SYDVKM.

This clone was observed a few times. The DNA of the CDR3 is TGTGCCAGCAGCCGTATTCAAGGCTCTGGAAACACCATATATTTT. Protein product: CASSRIQGSGNTIYF. This sequence joins TRBV11-3 and TRBJ1-3; D call uncertain. Looked up from germline, CDR1 is SGHNT and CDR2 is YENEEA. This CDR3 contains 15 residues. The V gene lost 5 bases and the J gene lost 0 bases, with 11 bases spanning the gap.

The chain joins TRBV6-1 to TRBJ2-2; no reliable D call. V lost 0 bases, J lost 7 bases, and 15 bases lay in between. This CDR3 region has 16 residues. Germline V gene sequence: CDR1 MNHNS, CDR2 SASEGT. CDR3 DNA: TGTGCCAGCAGTGAAGCAGCCTCTTATGATGGCGGGGAGCTGTTTTTT. As protein: CASSEAASYDGGELFF.

This clone has just a few counts. The genes are TRBV29-1 and TRBJ2-2; the D gene is possibly TRBD1 (7 bases). The CDR3 sequence is 14 residues long. The germline V gene encodes CDR1 SQVTM and CDR2 ANQGSEA. V was trimmed by 3 bases and J by 4 bases, leaving 12 bases between them. CDR3 coding DNA: TGCAGCGTTGAGGGCCAGGGGGGCACCGGGGAGCTGTTTTTT. It encodes CSVEGQGGTGELFF.

The chain employs TRBV11-3 and TRBJ2-5, with TRBD2 identical over 7 bases. The CDR3 covers 15 residues. V lost 2 bases, J lost 5 bases, and 8 bases stayed unmatched. Germline assignment: CDR1 SGHNT and CDR2 YENEEA. The CDR3 loop reads CASSLYVGGRETQYF. The CDR3 nucleotides read TGTGCCAGCAGCTTATACGTGGGAGGGCGGGAGACCCAGTACTTC.

The gene calls are TRBV2 and TRBJ1-3, with TRBD1 as a possible D gene (5 bases). The CDR3 length is 16 residues. CDR1 is SNHLY, CDR2 FYNNEI, per germline. V lost 5 bases and J lost 0, with 14 bases in between. CDR3 DNA: TGTGCCAGCAGTCGACAGCTGCCCAGCTCTGGAAACACCATATATTTT. Translating it yields CASSRQLPSSGNTIYF. The full variable domain, its missing parts supplied by reference TRBV2 and TRBJ1-3, is EPEVTQTPSHQVTQMGQEVILRCVPISNHLYFYWYRQILGQKVEFLVSFYNNEISEKSEIFDDQFSVERPDGSNFTLKIRSTKLEDSAMYFCASSRQLPSSGNTIYFGEGSWLTVV.

This clone turned up a few times. This chain joins TRBV19 and TRBJ1-4, with no clear D. This CDR3 region has 15 residues. V was shortened by 1 base and J by 0 bases, with 6 bases between the two germline ends. Germline assignment: CDR1 LNHDA and CDR2 SQIVND (reference sequence). In DNA, the CDR3 is TGTGCCAGTAGTATAGGGGTTTCAACTAATGAAAAACTGTTTTTT. This encodes CASSIGVSTNEKLFF.

The chain links TRBV15 to TRBJ2-7, with D perhaps matching TRBD1 (5 bases). Germline V gene data show CDR1 as LNHNV and CDR2 as YYDKDF (reference sequence). This CDR3 has 14 residues. Trimming cost V 0 bases and J 4 bases, with 10 bases left between them. DNA of the CDR3: TGTGCCACCAGCAGAGAAGGGGTGTCTTACGAGCAGTACTTC. Amino acids: CATSREGVSYEQYF.

This clone has only a few counts. The genes are TRBV11-3 and TRBJ2-7; TRBD2 might be the D (5 bases). CDR1 and CDR2 from the germline V gene are SGHNT and YENEEA. V dropped 5 bases and J dropped 0 bases, with 14 bases sitting between them. The CDR3 runs 15 residues. CDR3 coding DNA: TGTGCCAGCAGCCTGAGAGCGGTTAGCTCCTACGAGCAGTACTTC. It specifies CASSLRAVSSYEQYF.